One TCR beta chain is described in this entry. The antigen is not known. This specimen comes from a study of CD8+CD57+ T cells in acquired aplastic anemia. Study-level background: Sorted CD4+ and CD8+ cells gave a mean 3.2 ug DNA, range 0.2 to 27.4 ug. Healthy donors had, on average, roughly 10 million reads for their CD4+ cells.

Using genomic DNA as the template, TCR beta VDJ and CDR3 profiling was carried out. TCRdb passed the reads through MiXCR, listing each CDR3 protein once. Of more than 150,000 distinct CDR3 sequences in the sample, 45% to 50% were seen once. Study-wide points: A significant difference in CD8+ Simpson's diversity between patients and controls was not found. Patients and controls had in common 25 to 35 CD8+ CDR3 sequences.

Trimming stripped 9 bases from V and 0 bases from J, with 15 bases between. The CDR3 has 15 residues. Germline assignment: CDR1 KGHDR and CDR2 SFDVKD. Sequencing was done on a sample of sorted CD4+, CD8+, or CD8+CD57+ T cells (not recorded which) from PBMCs. This receptor was obtained from a human donor in good health. The chain uses TRBV24-1 and TRBJ2-3; D is undetermined. The CDR3 reads CATSITGPSTDTQYF. CDR3 bases: TGTGCCACCTCCATAACGGGCCCTAGCACAGATACGCAGTATTTT.